A selection of T cell receptor beta chains follows, all from one sample in a study of control samples from healthy donors and cancer patients. The assay was immunoSEQ multiplex PCR, and TCRdb's table has in-frame clones only and misses some. The repertoire has 130,000 or so clones, 85% to 95% of them found once; the top ten carry 10% to 15%. The sequenced sample was blood. The receptor set was obtained from a man in his forties or fifties in good health. CDR3s include the opening cysteine and the closing phenylalanine or tryptophan. The order of the fields is V gene, D gene, clone size, J gene, CDR3 DNA, CDR3 protein. A D gene is named only where the DNA matches it firmly. Not all rows give a size; the values are once, few, many and, for expanded clones, a class.

TRBV7-9	NA	NA	TRBJ2-6	TGTGCCAGCAGCCTAACAGAGGTAATCGGGGCCAACGTCCTGACTTTC	CASSLTEVIGANVLTF
TRBV2	NA	NA	TRBJ2-7	TGTGCCAGCAGGGGCGGACAGCCCCTCTACGAGCAGTACTTC	CASRGGQPLYEQYF
TRBV27	NA	NA	TRBJ1-2	TGTGCCAGCAGGGCAGGGGTATATGGCTACACCTTC	CASRAGVYGYTF
TRBV14	TRBD2	NA	TRBJ2-7	TGTGCCAGCAGCCCAAAGGGGGTAGCGGGGCACTACGAGCAGTACTTC	CASSPKGVAGHYEQYF
TRBV7-8	TRBD1	NA	TRBJ2-7	TGTGCCAGCAGCTTGACAGGGTTTTCCCACGAGCAGTACTTC	CASSLTGFSHEQYF
TRBV3-1/TRBV3-2	TRBD1	once	TRBJ1-2	TGTGCCAGCAGCCAACCGACAGGGGGCGGCTACACCTTC	CASSQPTGGGYTF
TRBV5-5	TRBD1	NA	TRBJ1-1	TGTGCCAGCAGCCTACGACGGACAGGGAGAAATGCTGAAGCTTTCTTT	CASSLRRTGRNAEAFF
TRBV5-8	NA	NA	TRBJ2-7	TGTGCCAGCAGCTTGAGGGGAATCTACGAGCAGTACTTC	CASSLRGIYEQYF
TRBV3-1/TRBV3-2	TRBD1	NA	TRBJ1-5	TGTGCCAGCAGCTCCCCACAGACAGGGGGAGTAGGTAGCAATCAGCCCCAGCATTTT	CASSSPQTGGVGSNQPQHF
TRBV5-5	NA	NA	TRBJ1-3	TGTGCCAGCAGCTTGGATGGCTCTGGAAACACCATATATTTT	CASSLDGSGNTIYF
TRBV4-3	TRBD2	once	TRBJ2-2	TGCGCCAGCAGCCAAGATACAGCGGGGGAGGGCGGGGAGCTGTTTTTT	CASSQDTAGEGGELFF
TRBV19	NA	NA	TRBJ2-7	TGTGCCAGTAGTATAGGTGGGACATCCTCCTACGAGCAGTACTTC	CASSIGGTSSYEQYF
TRBV2	TRBD1	once	TRBJ1-2	TGTGCCAGCAGGTCCGGGACAGGGCCCTATGGCTACACCTTC	CASRSGTGPYGYTF
TRBV7-2	NA	NA	TRBJ1-1	TGTGCCAGCAGCTTCCCGAGGGGCTACACTGAAGCTTTCTTT	CASSFPRGYTEAFF
TRBV7-2	NA	NA	TRBJ1-2	TGTGCCAGCAGCTTAGCATTGCGGAGCGGTGGCTACACCTTC	CASSLALRSGGYTF
TRBV4-3	TRBD1	NA	TRBJ1-1	TGCGCCAGCAGCCAAGTCTTAAGGGGGCGAGGGATTGAAGCTTTCTTT	CASSQVLRGRGIEAFF
TRBV5-4	TRBD2	NA	TRBJ2-1	TGTGCCAGCAGCATGACTAGCGGGAGATTTATCAATGAGCAGTTCTTC	CASSMTSGRFINEQFF
TRBV4-2	NA	NA	TRBJ1-1	TGTGCCAGCAGCCAAGCGGAGATAGCGGGCACTGAAGCTTTCTTT	CASSQAEIAGTEAFF
TRBV9	NA	NA	TRBJ2-3	TGTGCCAGCAGCGTACCCGGGAGCCCAGATACGCAGTATTTT	CASSVPGSPDTQYF
TRBV2	NA	NA	TRBJ1-4	TGTGCCAGCAGTGGAGGGACGGCAACTAATGAAAAACTGTTTTTT	CASSGGTATNEKLFF
TRBV12-3/TRBV12-4	NA	NA	TRBJ1-6	TGTGCCAGCAGCCTGGGGTGGGAATCACCCCTCCACTTT	CASSLGWESPLHF
TRBV28	TRBD1	once	TRBJ2-5	TGTGCCAGCAGCCAATCGGACAGGGAGACCCAGTACTTC	CASSQSDRETQYF
TRBV7-9	NA	NA	TRBJ2-5	TGTGCCAGCAGTTCCGAGGGGGAGACCCAGTACTTC	CASSSEGETQYF
TRBV27	NA	NA	TRBJ2-2	TGTGCCAGCAGGGTGAGGCCATTGAACACCGGGGAGCTGTTTTTT	CASRVRPLNTGELFF
TRBV13	TRBD1	NA	TRBJ2-3	TGTGCCAGCAGCCCCCCGGGACAGGGCACAGATACGCAGTATTTT	CASSPPGQGTDTQYF
TRBV6-1	NA	NA	TRBJ2-1	TGTGCCAGCAGTGAATACTGGGCCTACAATGAGCAGTTCTTC	CASSEYWAYNEQFF
TRBV27	TRBD1	NA	TRBJ2-7	TGTGCCAGCAGGCCGGGACAGGGGGCTTTCTACGAGCAGTACTTC	CASRPGQGAFYEQYF